Listed below are T cell receptor beta chains from one sample, sequenced in a study of blood T cell repertoires in COVID-19. Sequencing was performed with immunoSEQ multiplex PCR; in TCRdb, only in-frame clones are kept and a portion is missing. In the table there are 350,000 to 400,000 clones, 88% of which are singletons. Sequenced: PBMCs or T cells enriched from blood (not recorded which). These receptors came from a woman aged 30 to 39 with acute COVID-19. Each CDR3 is given with its conserved first and last residue. The D gene is left open where the match is weak. Not every row has a clone size; where given, it reads once, few, many or a size class.

CDR3 protein,CDR3 DNA,V gene,D gene,J gene,clone size
CASSRGDTQYF,TGTGCCAGCAGTCGAGGAGATACGCAGTATTTT,TRBV9,.,TRBJ2-3,.
CASSFLGVDTEAFF,TGCGCCAGCAGCTTTTTAGGGGTGGACACTGAAGCTTTCTTT,TRBV5-1,.,TRBJ1-1,.
CASSRTGTNEKLFF,TGTGCCAGCAGCCGGACTGGGACTAATGAAAAACTGTTTTTT,TRBV7-9,.,TRBJ1-4,.
CASSRQGTGELFF,TGTGCCAGTAGTCGACAGGGCACCGGGGAGCTGTTTTTT,TRBV19,TRBD1,TRBJ2-2,.
CASIPGGLEQFF,TGTGCCAGCATCCCGGGGGGGCTCGAGCAGTTCTTC,TRBV2,TRBD2,TRBJ2-1,.
CSVEGVQGSRYGYTF,TGCAGCGTTGAAGGCGTGCAGGGATCTCGGTATGGCTACACCTTC,TRBV29-1,.,TRBJ1-2,.
CSVEDPMDSNYGYTF,TGCAGCGTTGAAGATCCCATGGACTCTAACTATGGCTACACCTTC,TRBV29-1,.,TRBJ1-2,.
CASGLVLQGRGDTQYF,TGTGCTAGTGGTTTGGTACTACAGGGCAGGGGAGATACGCAGTATTTT,TRBV12-5,.,TRBJ2-3,.
CASSQGRGGSTEAFF,TGCGCCAGCAGCCAAGGGCGGGGGGGTTCAACTGAAGCTTTCTTT,TRBV4-1,.,TRBJ1-1,.
CGSFTGQSYGYTF,TGTGGGTCTTTTACCGGACAGAGCTATGGCTACACCTTC,TRBV28,.,TRBJ1-2,.
CASSPPSQNTEAFF,TGTGCCAGCTCACCACCGAGTCAGAACACTGAAGCTTTCTTT,TRBV18,.,TRBJ1-1,.
CASGLTGHYGYTF,TGTGCTAGTGGTTTGACAGGGCATTATGGCTACACCTTC,TRBV12-5,.,TRBJ1-2,.
CASSLAGTHNEQFF,TGTGCCAGTAGTCTCGCCGGGACACACAATGAGCAGTTCTTC,TRBV19,.,TRBJ2-1,.
CASSQDIEGRAFF,TGCGCCAGCAGCCAAGATATCGAGGGAAGGGCTTTCTTT,TRBV4-1,.,TRBJ1-1,.
CASSSDRVLYEQYF,TGTGCCAGCAGCTCCGACAGGGTCCTCTACGAGCAGTACTTC,TRBV7-8,TRBD1,TRBJ2-7,.
CASSSTGPNSGNTIYF,TGTGCCAGCAGCTCGACAGGGCCCAACTCTGGAAACACCATATATTTT,TRBV7-9,TRBD1,TRBJ1-3,.
CASSAIAGGPTDTQYF,TGTGCCAGCAGCGCAATAGCGGGGGGGCCGACAGATACGCAGTATTTT,TRBV4-2,TRBD2,TRBJ2-3,once
CASSLRSADTQYF,TGTGCCAGCAGCTTGCGTAGCGCAGATACGCAGTATTTT,TRBV5-4,.,TRBJ2-3,.
CASSLRGYEQYF,TGTGCCAGCAGTCTCCGGGGCTACGAGCAGTACTTC,TRBV12-3/TRBV12-4,.,TRBJ2-7,.
CASSLDSANEQYF,TGTGCCAGCAGCTTAGACTCAGCGAACGAGCAGTACTTC,TRBV7-2,.,TRBJ2-7,.
CASSEIPGNQPQHF,TGTGCCAGCAGTGAAATACCAGGCAATCAGCCCCAGCATTTT,TRBV2,.,TRBJ1-5,.
CASSPGGTYNEQFF,TGTGCCAGCAGCCCCGGAGGGACCTACAATGAGCAGTTCTTC,TRBV7-6,.,TRBJ2-1,.
CASRPLAGTGELFF,TGTGCCAGTCGGCCGCTAGCGGGGACCGGGGAGCTGTTTTTT,TRBV19,TRBD2,TRBJ2-2,.
CASSNPGTQYF,TGTGCCAGCAGTAATCCCGGTACGCAGTATTTT,TRBV9,.,TRBJ2-3,.
CASSSRLAGAQETQYF,TGTGCCAGCAGCTCGCGACTAGCGGGGGCCCAAGAGACCCAGTACTTC,TRBV7-9,TRBD2,TRBJ2-5,once
CASSRDRGIDGYTF,TGTGCCAGCAGTCGGGACAGGGGTATCGATGGCTACACCTTC,TRBV6-5,TRBD1,TRBJ1-2,.
CASSPRVHEQYF,TGTGCCAGCAGCCCCAGGGTCCACGAGCAGTACTTC,TRBV7-9,.,TRBJ2-7,.
CASSNPPSGGYTGELFF,TGTGCCAGTAGTAACCCCCCCAGCGGGGGATACACCGGGGAGCTGTTTTTT,TRBV19,TRBD2,TRBJ2-2,.
CASRLPGHRGNTIYF,TGTGCCAGTAGGCTTCCGGGACACCGTGGAAACACCATATATTTT,TRBV19,.,TRBJ1-3,.
CASSYGNRGNTEAFF,TGTGCCAGCAGTTACGGCAACAGGGGGAACACTGAAGCTTTCTTT,TRBV6-5,TRBD1,TRBJ1-1,.
CASSLTGDNSPLHF,TGCGCCAGCAGCCTCACAGGGGATAATTCACCCCTCCACTTT,TRBV4-1,TRBD1,TRBJ1-6,.
CASSHLDTSSSYEQYF,TGCGCCAGCAGTCACCTCGACACGTCGAGCTCCTACGAGCAGTACTTC,TRBV23-1,.,TRBJ2-7,.
CSVLDKSYEQYF,TGCAGCGTCTTAGACAAGTCCTACGAGCAGTACTTC,TRBV29-1,.,TRBJ2-7,few
CATSVGSGTEAFF,TGTGCCACCAGTGTAGGGAGCGGTACTGAAGCTTTCTTT,TRBV24-1,.,TRBJ1-1,.
CASTRGGALETQYF,TGTGCCAGCACCCGCGGGGGGGCCTTGGAGACCCAGTACTTC,TRBV6-6,TRBD2,TRBJ2-5,once
CASSHGTGPEAFF,TGTGCCAGCAGCCACGGGACAGGCCCTGAAGCTTTCTTT,TRBV6-5,TRBD1,TRBJ1-1,.
CASSHRGLVGELFF,TGTGCCAGCAGTCACAGGGGGTTGGTCGGGGAGCTGTTTTTT,TRBV27,TRBD1,TRBJ2-2,once
CASSAGGASRTYEQYF,TGTGCCAGCAGCGCCGGCGGGGCCTCGCGAACCTACGAGCAGTACTTC,TRBV9,.,TRBJ2-7,.
CASSSPSSGNTIYF,TGTGCCAGCAGCTCTCCGAGCTCTGGAAACACCATATATTTT,TRBV6-5,.,TRBJ1-3,.
CASSPTLDTRTGELFF,TGTGCCAGCAGCCCGACGTTGGACACTCGGACCGGGGAGCTGTTTTTT,TRBV7-3,.,TRBJ2-2,.
CASSPGGSGNTIYF,TGTGCCAGCAGTCCAGGGGGATCTGGAAACACCATATATTTT,TRBV28,TRBD1,TRBJ1-3,once
CASSHYVATGEQFF,TGCGCCAGCAGCCACTACGTCGCTACGGGTGAGCAGTTCTTC,TRBV4-1,.,TRBJ2-1,few
CAISERLAGGLSADTQYF,TGTGCCATCAGTGAACGACTAGCGGGGGGTTTGAGCGCAGATACGCAGTATTTT,TRBV10-3,TRBD2,TRBJ2-3,.